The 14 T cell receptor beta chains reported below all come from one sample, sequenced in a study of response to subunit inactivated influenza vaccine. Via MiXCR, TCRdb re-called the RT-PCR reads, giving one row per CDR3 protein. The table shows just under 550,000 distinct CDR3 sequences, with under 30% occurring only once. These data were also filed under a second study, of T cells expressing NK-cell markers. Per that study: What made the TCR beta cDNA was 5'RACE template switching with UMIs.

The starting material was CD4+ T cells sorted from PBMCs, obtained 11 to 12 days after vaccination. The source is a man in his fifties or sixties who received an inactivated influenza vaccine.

CDR3 loop: CASSQDLTSGRNYEQYF. The DNA for the CDR3 is TGCGCCAGCAGCCAAGATCTGACTAGCGGGAGGAATTACGAGCAGTACTTC. The chain uses TRBV4-3 and TRBJ2-7, with 13 bases identical to TRBD2. Germline CDR1 reads LGHNA; CDR2 reads YSLEER. This CDR3 has 17 amino acids. V lost 0 bases and J lost 4; bases outside the gene matches: 6.

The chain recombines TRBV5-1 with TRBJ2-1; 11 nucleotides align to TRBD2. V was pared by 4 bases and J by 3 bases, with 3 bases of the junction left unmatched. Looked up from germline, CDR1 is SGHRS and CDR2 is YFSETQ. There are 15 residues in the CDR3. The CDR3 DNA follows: TGCGCCAGCAGCAAGACTAGCGGGGTCTACAATGAGCAGTTCTTC. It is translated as CASSKTSGVYNEQFF.

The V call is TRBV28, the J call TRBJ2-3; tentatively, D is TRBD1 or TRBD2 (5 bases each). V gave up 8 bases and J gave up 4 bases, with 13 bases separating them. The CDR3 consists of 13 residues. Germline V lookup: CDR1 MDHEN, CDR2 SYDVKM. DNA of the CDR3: TGTGCCAGCTGGGGGTCCCCTCCAGATACGCAGTATTTT. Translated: CASWGSPPDTQYF.

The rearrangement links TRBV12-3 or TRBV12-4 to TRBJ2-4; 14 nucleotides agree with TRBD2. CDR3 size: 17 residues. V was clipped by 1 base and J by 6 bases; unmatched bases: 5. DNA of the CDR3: TGTGCCAGCAGTTTAGGACTAGCGGGAGGGATTGGAAACATTCAGTACTTC. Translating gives CASSLGLAGGIGNIQYF.

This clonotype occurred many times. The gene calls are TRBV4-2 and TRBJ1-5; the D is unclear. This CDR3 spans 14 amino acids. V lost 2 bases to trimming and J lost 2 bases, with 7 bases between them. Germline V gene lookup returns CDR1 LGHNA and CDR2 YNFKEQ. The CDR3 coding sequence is TGTGCCAGCAGCCAAACCGGGGGCAATCAGCCCCAGCATTTT. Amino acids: CASSQTGGNQPQHF.

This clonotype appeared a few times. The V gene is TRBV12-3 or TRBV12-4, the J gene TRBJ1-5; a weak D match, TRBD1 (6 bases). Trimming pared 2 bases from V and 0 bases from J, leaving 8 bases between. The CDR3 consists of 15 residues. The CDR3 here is CASSLRGASNQPQHF. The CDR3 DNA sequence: TGTGCCAGCAGTTTAAGGGGGGCTAGCAATCAGCCCCAGCATTTT.

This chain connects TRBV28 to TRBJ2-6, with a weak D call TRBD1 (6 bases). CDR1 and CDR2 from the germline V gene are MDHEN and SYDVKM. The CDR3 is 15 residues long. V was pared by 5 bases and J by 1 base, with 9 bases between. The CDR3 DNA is TGTGCCAGCAGTACAGGGTTATCTGGGGCCAACGTCCTGACTTTC. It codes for CASSTGLSGANVLTF.

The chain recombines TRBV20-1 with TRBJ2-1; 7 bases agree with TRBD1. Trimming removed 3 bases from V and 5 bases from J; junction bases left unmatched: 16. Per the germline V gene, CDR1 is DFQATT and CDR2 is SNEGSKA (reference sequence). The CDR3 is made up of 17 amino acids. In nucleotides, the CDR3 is TGCAGTGCTAGGGATGGACAGGCCCCAGTTTTGCACAATGAGCAGTTCTTC. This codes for CSARDGQAPVLHNEQFF.

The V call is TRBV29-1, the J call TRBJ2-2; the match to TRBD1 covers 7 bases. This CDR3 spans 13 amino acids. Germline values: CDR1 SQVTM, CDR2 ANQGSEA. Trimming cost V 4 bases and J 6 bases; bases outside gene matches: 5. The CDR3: CSVGKGQPGELFF. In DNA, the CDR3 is TGCAGCGTTGGCAAGGGACAGCCCGGGGAGCTGTTTTTT.

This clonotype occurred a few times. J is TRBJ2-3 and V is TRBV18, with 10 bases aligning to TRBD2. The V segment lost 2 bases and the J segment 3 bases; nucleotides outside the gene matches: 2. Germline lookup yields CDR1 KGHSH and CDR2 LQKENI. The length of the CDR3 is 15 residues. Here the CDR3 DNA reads TGTGCCAGCTCACCAAAGCGGGGGGGAACAGATACGCAGTATTTT. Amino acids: CASSPKRGGTDTQYF.

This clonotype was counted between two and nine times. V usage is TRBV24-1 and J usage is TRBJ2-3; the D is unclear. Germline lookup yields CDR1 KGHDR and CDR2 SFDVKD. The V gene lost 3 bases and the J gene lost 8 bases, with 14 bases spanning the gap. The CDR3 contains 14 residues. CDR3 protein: CATSDRVKKGTQYF. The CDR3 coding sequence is TGTGCCACCAGTGATCGGGTCAAAAAGGGTACGCAGTATTTT.

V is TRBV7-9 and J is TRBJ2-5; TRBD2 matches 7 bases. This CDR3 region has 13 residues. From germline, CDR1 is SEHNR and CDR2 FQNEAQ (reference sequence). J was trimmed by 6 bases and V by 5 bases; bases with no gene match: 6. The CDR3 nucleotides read TGTGCCAGCAGCCCATGGGGGGGACAGACCCAGTACTTC. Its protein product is CASSPWGGQTQYF.

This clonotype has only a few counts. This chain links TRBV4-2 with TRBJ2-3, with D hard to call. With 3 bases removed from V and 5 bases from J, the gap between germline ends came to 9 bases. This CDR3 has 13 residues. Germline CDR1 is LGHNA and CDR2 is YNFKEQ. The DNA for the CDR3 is TGTGCCAGCAGCCAGGACCCTATAGATACGCAGTATTTT. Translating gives CASSQDPIDTQYF.

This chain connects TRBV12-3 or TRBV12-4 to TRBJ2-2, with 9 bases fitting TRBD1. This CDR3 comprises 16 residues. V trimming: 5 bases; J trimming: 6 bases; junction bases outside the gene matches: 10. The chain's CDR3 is CASSGAGQGRAGELFF. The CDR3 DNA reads TGTGCCAGCAGTGGAGCGGGACAGGGTAGGGCCGGGGAGCTGTTTTTT.